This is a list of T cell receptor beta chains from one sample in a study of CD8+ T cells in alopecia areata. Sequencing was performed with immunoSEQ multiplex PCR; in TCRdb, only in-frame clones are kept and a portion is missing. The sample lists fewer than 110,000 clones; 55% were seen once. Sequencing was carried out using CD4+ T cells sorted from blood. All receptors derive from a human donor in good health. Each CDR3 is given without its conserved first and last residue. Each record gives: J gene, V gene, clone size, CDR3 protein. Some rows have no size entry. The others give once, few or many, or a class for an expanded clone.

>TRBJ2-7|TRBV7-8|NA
ASSLTYEQY
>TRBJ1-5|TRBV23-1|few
ASSQTYPGQGTAPPPGPQH
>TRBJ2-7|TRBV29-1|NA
SVGGTVTYEQY
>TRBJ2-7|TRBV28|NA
ASNERGQEGYEQY
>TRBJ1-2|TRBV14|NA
ASNSGGHGYT
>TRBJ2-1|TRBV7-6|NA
ASSSPNLGYNEQF
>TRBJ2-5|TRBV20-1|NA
SASGETQY
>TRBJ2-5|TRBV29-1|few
SVEGMGGLQETQY
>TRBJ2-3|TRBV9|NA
ASSARLAGGPRDTQY
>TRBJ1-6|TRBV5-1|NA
ASSWDSSNSPLH
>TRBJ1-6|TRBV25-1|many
ASSDRDRSTLPLH
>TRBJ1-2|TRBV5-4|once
ASSLGPIAGYGYT
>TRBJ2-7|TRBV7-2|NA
ASSLAAAGAQGEQY
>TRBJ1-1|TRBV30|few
AWSVGLPTEAF
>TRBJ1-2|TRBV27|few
ASSLTPQGVYGYT
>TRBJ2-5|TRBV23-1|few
ASSQRALMETQY
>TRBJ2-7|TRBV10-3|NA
AISSEYEQY
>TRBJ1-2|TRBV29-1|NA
SVGTGGGYT
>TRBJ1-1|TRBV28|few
ASSLQGAEAF
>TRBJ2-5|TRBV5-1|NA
ASSLGSGPQETQY
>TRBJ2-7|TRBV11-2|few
ASSLVQYGYEQY
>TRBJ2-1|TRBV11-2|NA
ASSLVGGGPL
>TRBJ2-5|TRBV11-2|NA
ASSLRTRTRRYQETQY
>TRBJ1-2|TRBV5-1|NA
ASSFGQYDSSGYT